Shown below are 14 T cell receptor beta chains from a single sample sequenced in a study of shared clonotypes between healthy human individuals. The repertoire was sequenced with immunoSEQ multiplex PCR; TCRdb's copy has only in-frame clones and lacks some. Of roughly 2 million clones listed, 85% to 95% are singletons. The source material was naive CD4+ T cells sorted from blood. Subset of the sample: CD45RA+ positively selected. The source is a young man in good health.

The chain recombines TRBV4-3 with TRBJ2-1; 8 nucleotides line up with TRBD2. This CDR3 contains 15 residues. The germline V gene has CDR1 LGHNA and CDR2 YSLEER. V was clipped by 4 bases and J by 7 bases; unmatched bases: 9. Here the CDR3 DNA reads TGCGCCAGCAGCCGAGGACTAGCCCCCGGGAATGAGCAGTTCTTC. Protein: CASSRGLAPGNEQFF.

V gene TRBV5-1 combines with J gene TRBJ2-1; perhaps TRBD2 as D (6 bases). The germline V and J ends were trimmed by 4 bases and 0 bases, with 8 bases remaining between them. Germline lookup yields CDR1 SGHRS and CDR2 YFSETQ. The CDR3 length is 14 residues. CDR3 loop: CASSKTSSYNEQFF. In DNA, the CDR3 is TGCGCCAGCAGCAAGACTAGCTCCTACAATGAGCAGTTCTTC.

This chain joins TRBV18 and TRBJ2-7; D is perhaps TRBD2 (7 bases). The germline V gene encodes CDR1 KGHSH and CDR2 LQKENI. There are 15 residues in the CDR3. Trimming shortened V by 1 base and J by 6 bases, and 16 bases separated the two germline ends. In DNA form, the CDR3 reads TGTGCCAGCTCACCACAGGGGGGGACAAACAGCGAGCAGTACTTC. This sequence encodes CASSPQGGTNSEQYF.

This rearrangement joins TRBV9 to TRBJ2-5; D remains unclear. The V gene lost 0 bases and the J gene lost 4 bases, with 7 bases spanning the gap. The CDR3 length is 13 residues. Germline lookup yields CDR1 SGDLS and CDR2 YYNGEE. CDR3 DNA sequence: TGTGCCAGCAGCGTAGGGGCGATAGAGACCCAGTACTTC. It translates to CASSVGAIETQYF. The full variable domain, completed using reference TRBV9 and TRBJ2-5, is DSGVTQTPKHLITATGQRVTLRCSPRSGDLSVYWYQQSLDQGLQFLIQYYNGEERAKGNILERFSAQQFPDLHSELNLSSLELGDSALYFCASSVGAIETQYFGPGTRLLVL.

This chain joins TRBV28 and TRBJ2-7, with TRBD1 as a possible D gene (6 bases). CDR3 length: 14 residues. Germline loops: CDR1 MDHEN, CDR2 SYDVKM. Trimming took 4 bases from V and 2 from J, leaving 12 bases between them. CDR3: CASSSQGWAYEQYF. CDR3 DNA: TGTGCCAGCAGTTCACAGGGTTGGGCCTACGAGCAGTACTTC.

The CDR3 DNA sequence: TGCGCCAGCAGCCCCGTTGGGGCTAGCGGGAGGACAGAGACCCAGTACTTC. Translated, it gives CASSPVGASGRTETQYF. V is TRBV4-3 and J is TRBJ2-5; 11 bases are a match to TRBD2. CDR1 LGHNA and CDR2 YSLEER come from the germline V gene. There are 17 residues in the CDR3. V dropped 4 bases and J dropped 4; count of bases not matched to a gene: 11.

The chain carries TRBV11-2 and TRBJ2-1; 10 bases are shared with TRBD2. Germline V CDR1 and CDR2: SGHAT, FQNNGV. Trimming took 1 base from V and 6 from J; bases not matched to a gene: 3. The CDR3 length is 15 residues. In nucleotides, the CDR3 is TGTGCCAGCAGCTTAGTAGCGGGAGGTGGCAATGAGCAGTTCTTC. Translation: CASSLVAGGGNEQFF.

This chain connects TRBV10-3 to TRBJ2-5, with 8 bases lining up with TRBD1. CDR1 is ENHRY and CDR2 is SYGVKD in the germline V gene. Trimming removed 1 base from V and 4 bases from J; junction bases left unmatched: 5. This CDR3 contains 15 residues. In DNA form, the CDR3 reads TGTGCCATCAGTGAGTTTCCCGGACAGGGAGAGACCCAGTACTTC. Its protein product is CAISEFPGQGETQYF.

The chain carries TRBV27 and TRBJ2-7; 10 positions agree with TRBD2. The CDR3 is made up of 14 amino acids. The trim removed 6 bases at V and 4 bases at J, leaving 6 bases unmatched. The germline V gene has CDR1 MNHEY and CDR2 SMNVEV (reference sequence). The CDR3 protein is CASRTTSGSYEQYF. The CDR3 DNA reads as TGTGCCAGCAGGACGACTAGCGGGTCATACGAGCAGTACTTC.

About this clone: The same CDR3 arises from other DNA sequences in this sample as well. The genes are TRBV5-4 and TRBJ2-7; the match to TRBD2 covers 7 bases. Germline CDR1 reads SGHNT; CDR2 reads YYREEE (reference sequence). Trimming at V came to 4 bases and at J to 0 bases, leaving 4 bases not matched to a gene. There are 14 residues in the CDR3. CDR3 sequence: CASSPGGSSYEQYF. The CDR3 bases are TGTGCCAGCAGCCCGGGAGGTAGCTCCTACGAGCAGTACTTC. Full variable domain (remainder filled in from reference TRBV5-4 and TRBJ2-7): ETGVTQSPTHLIKTRGQQVTLRCSSQSGHNTVSWYQQALGQGPQFIFQYYREEENGRGNFPPRFSGLQFPNYSSELNVNALELDDSALYLCASSPGGSSYEQYFGPGTRLTVT.

This chain links TRBV10-1 with TRBJ2-5, with no clear D. CDR3 size: 12 residues. Trimming removed 3 bases from V and 5 bases from J, with 7 bases in between. Germline-derived CDR1 and CDR2 are WNHNN and SYGVQD (reference sequence). CDR3 loop: CASSDGWETQYF. As DNA, the CDR3 is TGCGCCAGCAGTGATGGCTGGGAGACCCAGTACTTC.

CDR3 in amino acids: CASSLGGTQHYEQYF. The CDR3 DNA reads TGCGCCAGCAGCTTGGGAGGGACTCAGCACTACGAGCAGTACTTC. The chain uses TRBV5-1 and TRBJ2-7; tentative D call: TRBD2 (6 bases). Germline assignment: CDR1 SGHRS and CDR2 YFSETQ. The V end was cut by 0 bases, the J end by 3 bases, with 13 bases between. This CDR3 has 15 amino acids.

This clone appeared a single time. The genes are TRBV29-1 and TRBJ2-5; 12 bases match TRBD1. Trimming removed 0 bases from V and 4 bases from J; junction bases left unmatched: 6. Per the germline V gene, CDR1 is SQVTM and CDR2 is ANQGSEA. The CDR3 has 16 amino acids. The CDR3: CSVEDWGTGGSETQYF. The DNA of the CDR3 is TGCAGCGTTGAAGATTGGGGGACAGGGGGCTCAGAGACCCAGTACTTC.

The rearrangement links TRBV2 to TRBJ2-4; unclear D gene. Germline CDR1 is SNHLY and CDR2 is FYNNEI. The CDR3 spans 14 residues. V lost 4 bases and J 1 base, leaving 8 bases between the germline ends. The CDR3 loop is CASSAFRAKNIQYF. In nucleotides, the CDR3 is TGTGCCAGCAGTGCTTTCAGGGCCAAAAACATTCAGTACTTC.